These T cell receptor beta chains were read from a single sample in a study of CD8 T cells in ankylosing spondylitis. TCRdb re-called the 5' RACE reads with MiXCR, one entry per CDR3 protein. The sample lists under 150,000 distinct CDR3 sequences, approximately 17% occurring once. Source material: blood, either unsorted or a sorted T cell fraction (not recorded which). These receptor sequences come from a male donor with ankylosing spondylitis. CDR3s include the opening cysteine and the closing phenylalanine or tryptophan. The D gene is left open where the match is weak. Rows give clone size only sometimes, using once, few, many, or a class for an expanded clone.

j_call	clone_size	v_call	d_call	cdr3_nt	cdr3_aa
TRBJ2-7	-	TRBV7-9	-	TGTGCCAGCAGCCCCTCAGGGATCGGATCCTACGAGCAGTACTTC	CASSPSGIGSYEQYF
TRBJ2-2	-	TRBV6-2/TRBV6-3	TRBD2	TGTGCCACACCCAGAATTGTTTACAGCGGGAGACTAAGTAACACCGGGGAGCTGTTTTTT	CATPRIVYSGRLSNTGELFF
TRBJ2-1	few	TRBV27	-	TGTGCCACCTCCCGGAGGGGTTCCTACAATGAGCAGTTCTTC	CATSRRGSYNEQFF
TRBJ2-3	-	TRBV20-1	TRBD2	TGCAGTGGGAGACTAGCGGGGCCCCTGGCAGATACGCAGTATTTT	CSGRLAGPLADTQYF
TRBJ1-2	-	TRBV6-2/TRBV6-3	-	TGTGCCAGCAGTTACGGCGCCCTGGGTGGCTACACCTTC	CASSYGALGGYTF
TRBJ1-1	many	TRBV4-3	TRBD1	TGCGCCAGCAGCCAACGCCTCTGGCAGGGGGCAACTGAAGCTTTCTTT	CASSQRLWQGATEAFF
TRBJ2-2	once	TRBV6-1	-	TGTGCCAGCAGCCTAAGCAAGCAGGGTGGGGCCGGGGAGCTGTTTTTT	CASSLSKQGGAGELFF
TRBJ1-2	many	TRBV6-1	TRBD1	TGTGCCAGCAGTGCCCAGGGGGGCTATGGCTACACCTTC	CASSAQGGYGYTF
TRBJ2-1	-	TRBV15	TRBD1	TGTGCCACCAGGGGGACAGGGGGAAACTACAATGAGCAGTTCTTC	CATRGTGGNYNEQFF
TRBJ2-1	few	TRBV7-9	-	TGTGCCAGCAGGCCCTTAGTCGGCTCCTACAATGAGCAGTTCTTC	CASRPLVGSYNEQFF
TRBJ2-1	-	TRBV4-3	TRBD2	TGCGCCAGCAGCCAAGGGACTAGCGGGAGCTCCTACAATGAGCAGTTCTTC	CASSQGTSGSSYNEQFF
TRBJ2-3	-	TRBV6-2/TRBV6-3	-	TGTGCCAGCAGTTACCGAGAGACAGATACGCAGTATTTT	CASSYRETDTQYF
TRBJ2-1	many	TRBV12-3/TRBV12-4	TRBD2	TGTGCCAGCACTAGCGGAAGCTCCTACAATGAGCAGTTCTTC	CASTSGSSYNEQFF
TRBJ2-3	few	TRBV9	-	TGTGCCAGCAGCCCTCACAGGGGACGGGGGACAGATACGCAGTATTTT	CASSPHRGRGTDTQYF
TRBJ2-7	few	TRBV7-8	TRBD1	TGTGCCAGCAGCTTTGGGACAGGGCGTACCTACGAGCAGTACTTC	CASSFGTGRTYEQYF
TRBJ1-2	-	TRBV2	-	TGTGCCAGCAGTGTGGGAATCTATGGCTACACCTTC	CASSVGIYGYTF
TRBJ2-1	-	TRBV4-3	TRBD2	TGCGCCAGCACCCTACTAGCGGGGGGGTACAATGAGCAGTTCTTC	CASTLLAGGYNEQFF
TRBJ2-1	many	TRBV29-1	-	TGCAGCGCCTCTGACTACCTAAGCTCCTACAATGAGCAGTTCTTC	CSASDYLSSYNEQFF
TRBJ2-2	few	TRBV12-3/TRBV12-4	TRBD2	TGTGCCAGCAGTCCCCCGGGACTATCGAACACCGGGGAGCTGTTTTTT	CASSPPGLSNTGELFF
TRBJ1-1	-	TRBV11-2	-	TGTGCCAGCAGCTTAGTCGGGGGCTCCGAAGCTTTCTTT	CASSLVGGSEAFF
TRBJ1-1	-	TRBV25-1	-	TGTGCCAGCAGCCAGATGAACACTGAAGCTTTCTTT	CASSQMNTEAFF
TRBJ2-5	-	TRBV24-1	TRBD1	TGTGCCACCAGTGATTTGCGGGACAGGGACCAAGAGACCCAGTACTTC	CATSDLRDRDQETQYF
TRBJ2-1	few	TRBV7-9	TRBD1	TGTGCCAGCAGCTCTGACAGGGAAATCATTGGTGAGCAGTTCTTC	CASSSDREIIGEQFF
TRBJ1-1	few	TRBV7-9	TRBD1	TGTGCCAGCAGCTTTGGACAGGGGAACACTGAAGCTTTCTTT	CASSFGQGNTEAFF
TRBJ2-5	few	TRBV27	-	TGTGCCAGCAGTTTAATGGGTGGTACCCAGTACTTC	CASSLMGGTQYF
TRBJ2-7	few	TRBV5-4	-	TGTGCCAGCAGCCGGGGACCCGAGCAGTACTTC	CASSRGPEQYF
TRBJ2-7	few	TRBV7-9	-	TGTGCCAGCAGCTTAGGGGGGGTGAACTCCTACGAGCAGTACTTC	CASSLGGVNSYEQYF
TRBJ2-6	-	TRBV7-2	-	TGTGCCAGCTTCGCTGGGGCCTCTGGGGCCAACGTCCTGACTTTC	CASFAGASGANVLTF
TRBJ1-6	-	TRBV6-2/TRBV6-3	-	TGTGCCAGCAGCCCGGGGATCACCAATTCACCCCTCCACTTT	CASSPGITNSPLHF
TRBJ2-1	-	TRBV28	-	TGTGCCAGCACCCTGATTTGGGGGAAAAAGCGGAAGAATGAGCAGTTCTTC	CASTLIWGKKRKNEQFF
TRBJ2-5	few	TRBV4-1	-	TGCGCCAGCAGCCAACTGGAGACCCAGTACTTC	CASSQLETQYF
TRBJ1-5	few	TRBV28	-	TGTGCCAGCAGAACCCTTCGGCCCCAGCATTTT	CASRTLRPQHF
TRBJ2-1	-	TRBV20-1	TRBD1	TGCAGTGCTAGAGATTACCGAGCAGGGGGCAAGAAGTTCTACAATGAGCAGTTCTTC	CSARDYRAGGKKFYNEQFF
TRBJ1-2	-	TRBV7-9	TRBD1	TGTGCCAGCAGCTTTTGGACAGGCTATGGCTACACCTTC	CASSFWTGYGYTF
TRBJ1-6	-	TRBV27	-	TGTGCCAGCGGCGACCGGGACTATAATTCACCCCTCCACTTT	CASGDRDYNSPLHF
TRBJ2-7	-	TRBV27	-	TGTGCCAGCAGTTTAAACAGGGCCTACGAGCAGTACTTC	CASSLNRAYEQYF
TRBJ1-1	many	TRBV29-1	-	TGCAGCGTTGAAATCCCCAACACTGAAGCTTTCTTT	CSVEIPNTEAFF
TRBJ2-7	-	TRBV5-5	TRBD1	TGTGCCAGCAGGGGACAGCCCCCCGAGCAGTACTTC	CASRGQPPEQYF
TRBJ2-3	few	TRBV11-2	TRBD2	TGTGCCAGCAGCCGAACAACGTCCGTAGCGGGTACTCGGGCAGATACGCAGTATTTT	CASSRTTSVAGTRADTQYF
TRBJ1-5	many	TRBV5-1	-	TGCGCCAGCAGCTTGGAGGGAGGATCCAATCAGCCCCAGCATTTT	CASSLEGGSNQPQHF
TRBJ2-7	-	TRBV4-1	-	TGCGCCAGCAGCCAAGACTCCGTGGACGAGCAGTACTTC	CASSQDSVDEQYF